This entry lists 27 T cell receptor beta chains sequenced from one sample in a study of T-cell reconstitution after alpha-beta-depleted transplantation in children (TCRdb year 2016). The protocol used for the library was PCR. The sequencer was an Illumina HiSeq 2500. TCR library preparation used molecular barcoding, with unique molecular identifiers applied to normalize quantification of the TCRbeta repertoire. The public reads were run again by TCRdb, first through fastp at Q25 and then through MiXCR, and only productive beta chains were kept. One record per CDR3 amino acid sequence lists the most common genes and DNA. This sample is represented by 5,500 to 7,000 distinct CDR3 sequences; around 11% of them were singletons. The ten largest clones take up approximately 24% of the sample. The treatment or condition label here, explained by the study, means: allogeneic hematopoietic cell transplantation with graft depleted of TCRalphabeta T cells and CD19 B cells.

This specimen was PBMCs, mostly from graft donor cells, taken 180 days after TCRalphabeta/CD19-depleted stem cell transplant. The source of these receptors is a child less than two years old who had a stem cell transplant for acute myeloid leukemia, so the T cells may come from the graft donor.

This clonotype was picked up many times. The rearrangement links TRBV4-2 to TRBJ2-2; D perhaps matches TRBD2 (5 bases). Per the germline V gene, CDR1 is LGHNA and CDR2 is YNFKEQ. The CDR3 extends over 15 amino acids. The V end was cut by 4 bases, the J end by 2 bases, with 11 bases between. CDR3 sequence reads: CASSPTDLNTGELFF. CDR3 nucleotide sequence: TGTGCCAGCAGCCCTACGGACTTAAACACCGGGGAGCTGTTTTTT.

This clonotype was seen many times. The chain combines TRBV5-1 with TRBJ2-5; the match to TRBD2 covers 12 bases. This CDR3 spans 16 amino acids. Germline V gene sequence: CDR1 SGHRS, CDR2 YFSETQ. Germline trimming cut 4 bases from V and 4 bases from J; bases unmatched to any gene: 8. The CDR3 sequence is CASSRSSGREGETQYF. The DNA for the CDR3 is TGCGCCAGCAGCCGATCTAGCGGGAGGGAGGGAGAGACCCAGTACTTC.

This clonotype was seen many times. The CDR3 here is CASSPSGIETQYF. Here the CDR3 DNA reads TGCGCCAGCAGCCCCAGCGGGATTGAGACCCAGTACTTC. V and J are TRBV5-1 and TRBJ2-5; 7 bases map to TRBD2. From germline, CDR1 is SGHRS and CDR2 YFSETQ. Losses at the gene ends were 4 bases for V and 5 bases for J; bases not matched to a gene: 5. This CDR3 is 13 amino acids long.

This clonotype is deemed medium-sized. V gene TRBV5-1 combines with J gene TRBJ2-1; the D gene could be TRBD1 or TRBD2 (5 bases each). The germline V gene encodes CDR1 SGHRS and CDR2 YFSETQ. Trimming pared 4 bases from V and 6 bases from J, leaving 23 bases between. This CDR3 spans 17 amino acids. The CDR3: CASSQTTGRPLCNEQFF. The CDR3 region has the DNA TGCGCCAGCAGCCAAACGACGGGACGCCCGTTGTGCAATGAGCAGTTCTTC.

This clonotype was detected many times. The rearrangement links TRBV5-1 to TRBJ2-7; TRBD1 or TRBD2 may be the D gene (5 bases each). This CDR3 is built from 14 residues. Trimming pared 0 bases from V and 3 bases from J, leaving 10 bases between. Germline assignment: CDR1 SGHRS and CDR2 YFSETQ. CDR3 DNA sequence: TGCGCCAGCAGCTTGGGGCTTGGGGGCTACGAGCAGTACTTC. Translating it yields CASSLGLGGYEQYF. The variable domain in full, with the rest retrieved from reference TRBV5-1 and TRBJ2-7, is KAGVTQTPRYLIKTRGQQVTLSCSPISGHRSVSWYQQTPGQGLQFLFEYFSETQRNKGNFPGRFSGRQFSNSRSEMNVSTLELGDSALYLCASSLGLGGYEQYFGPGTRLTVT.

By frequency in the sample, this clonotype is medium-sized. The chain recombines TRBV28 with TRBJ2-1; 7 positions agree with TRBD2. The germline gives CDR1 MDHEN, CDR2 SYDVKM. V dropped 7 bases and J dropped 5; count of bases not matched to a gene: 5. This CDR3 is 13 amino acids long. CDR3 amino acids: CASTKRDHNEQFF. The CDR3 DNA reads TGTGCCAGCACAAAGCGGGACCACAATGAGCAGTTCTTC.

The table lists this clonotype with many counts. The chain links TRBV3-1 to TRBJ2-2; 7 bases map to TRBD2. Germline CDR1 reads LGHDT; CDR2 reads YNNKEL (reference sequence). V lost 4 bases to trimming and J lost 1 base; unmatched junction nucleotides: 9. This CDR3 contains 17 residues. CDR3 DNA sequence: TGTGCCAGCAGCCCCACTAGGGTAGCGGGGAACACCGGGGAGCTGTTTTTT. Encoded protein: CASSPTRVAGNTGELFF. The complete variable domain, with remaining parts taken from reference TRBV3-1 and TRBJ2-2, reads DTAVSQTPKYLVTQMGNDKSIKCEQNLGHDTMYWYKQDSKKFLKIMFSYNNKELIINETVPNRFSPKSPDKAHLNLHINSLELGDSAVYFCASSPTRVAGNTGELFFGEGSRLTVL.

This clonotype was picked up many times. This chain links TRBV9 with TRBJ2-1; D ambiguous. Germline V CDR1 and CDR2: SGDLS, YYNGEE. The CDR3 spans 13 residues. Trimming took off 0 bases at V and 4 bases at J, with 5 bases between the two ends. CDR3 in DNA: TGTGCCAGCAGCGTAGCGGTTTACAATGAGCAGTTCTTC. This encodes CASSVAVYNEQFF.

This clonotype was detected many times. The chain couples TRBV15 to TRBJ2-7; D is unresolved. The CDR3 is 12 residues long. V lost 1 base, J lost 2 bases, and 3 bases lay in between. The germline V gene encodes CDR1 LNHNV and CDR2 YYDKDF (reference sequence). CDR3 residues: CATSRGTYEQYF. The CDR3 nucleotides read TGTGCCACCAGCAGAGGGACCTACGAGCAGTACTTC.

This clonotype came up many times. The chain is built from TRBV9 and TRBJ2-7, with D possibly being TRBD1 (5 bases). This CDR3 is built from 14 residues. V was shortened by 0 bases and J by 2 bases, with 9 bases between the two germline ends. Germline V gene lookup returns CDR1 SGDLS and CDR2 YYNGEE. For the CDR3, the DNA is TGTGCCAGCAGCGTAGAGCAGGGCCCCTACGAGCAGTACTTC. This gives the protein CASSVEQGPYEQYF.

This clonotype was counted at least ten times. The chain uses TRBV18 and TRBJ1-5; the D is unclear. The V gene's germline CDR1 is KGHSH and CDR2 LQKENI. The germline V and J ends were trimmed by 0 bases and 0 bases, with 9 bases remaining between them. This CDR3 contains 16 residues. The CDR3 loop is CASSPPVTHSNQPQHF. The DNA of the CDR3 is TGTGCCAGCTCACCACCTGTGACACATAGCAATCAGCCCCAGCATTTT.

This clonotype came up many times. The V and J genes are TRBV15 and TRBJ2-1; 8 bases agree with TRBD2. Germline V gene data show CDR1 as LNHNV and CDR2 as YYDKDF (reference sequence). The CDR3 length is 16 residues. V was clipped by 1 base and J by 6 bases; unmatched bases: 8. Here the CDR3 reads CATSRVGLVKGNEQFF. As DNA, the CDR3 is TGTGCCACCAGCAGAGTGGGACTAGTTAAAGGCAATGAGCAGTTCTTC.

This clonotype qualifies as medium-sized. The chain has TRBV15 and TRBJ2-2, with D unclear. The germline V gene encodes CDR1 LNHNV and CDR2 YYDKDF (reference sequence). CDR3 length: 13 residues. Trimming removed 1 base at V and 5 bases at J, with 5 bases between. The CDR3 here is CATSRAGTGELFF. For the CDR3, the DNA is TGTGCCACCAGCAGAGCTGGTACCGGGGAGCTGTTTTTT.

This clonotype is medium-sized within its sample. The rearrangement joins TRBV20-1 to TRBJ1-1; D gene uncertain. The V and J ends lost 5 bases and 1 base respectively, with 8 bases between them. Per the germline V gene, CDR1 is DFQATT and CDR2 is SNEGSKA (reference sequence). The CDR3 contains 12 residues. CDR3 sequence (DNA): TGCAGTGCTGACCGGGAGAACACTGAAGCTTTCTTT. It translates to CSADRENTEAFF.

This clonotype was observed at least ten times. The V and J genes are TRBV24-1 and TRBJ2-1; possible D gene TRBD2, 6 bases. In germline, CDR1 is KGHDR, CDR2 SFDVKD. The V end was cut by 2 bases, the J end by 6 bases, with 16 bases between. This CDR3 is built from 16 residues. CDR3 sequence: CATSDSAGPYSNEQFF. The DNA for the CDR3 is TGTGCCACCAGTGATTCAGCGGGCCCCTATAGCAATGAGCAGTTCTTC.

There are many counts of this clonotype. V is TRBV4-3 and J is TRBJ2-3; the match to TRBD2 covers 9 bases. The CDR3 runs to 17 residues. V lost 0 bases, J lost 5 bases, and 9 bases stayed unmatched. Per germline, CDR1 LGHNA and CDR2 YSLEER. CDR3 sequence: CASSQDGLAGPLDTQYF. The CDR3 nucleotides read TGCGCCAGCAGCCAAGATGGGCTAGCGGGACCTCTAGATACGCAGTATTTT.

Concerning this clonotype: Relative to the germline gene, one junction end is altered; a read error may explain this. The chain carries TRBV19 and TRBJ2-3; D is possibly TRBD1 (6 bases). The CDR3 totals 16 residues. Germline V gene data show CDR1 as LNHDA and CDR2 as SQIVND (reference sequence). The CDR3 sequence: CASSIGGGPSTYTQYF. The CDR3 DNA reads as TGTGCCAGTAGTATAGGAGGGGGACCGAGCACATATACGCAGTATTTT.

By sample share, this clonotype is medium-sized. A junction end diverges from the germline sequence, so it may reflect a read error. This chain connects TRBV7-7 to TRBJ2-7; TRBD1 matches at 9 bases. Germline CDR1 is SSHAT and CDR2 is FNYEAQ (reference sequence). CDR3 length: 15 amino acids. The CDR3 DNA reads as TGTGCTAGCAGCCCCTCCGGGACAGGGTTCCACGAGCAGTACTTC. It codes for CASSPSGTGFHEQYF.

This clonotype is medium-sized in the sample. The chain employs TRBV2 and TRBJ2-3, with a tentative D call TRBD2 (5 bases). Germline V gives CDR1 SNHLY, CDR2 FYNNEI. Trimming removed 3 bases at V and 2 bases at J, with 6 bases between. This CDR3 comprises 13 residues. For the CDR3, the DNA is TGTGCCAGCAGTGAGCGGGTCACAGATACGCAGTATTTT. Translated, it gives CASSERVTDTQYF.

This clonotype was counted many times. The chain employs TRBV7-9 and TRBJ1-2; 7 positions agree with TRBD1. The CDR3 is 15 amino acids. Germline V gives CDR1 SEHNR, CDR2 FQNEAQ (reference sequence). The V segment lost 5 bases and the J segment 2 bases; nucleotides outside the gene matches: 8. The CDR3 region has the DNA TGTGCCAGCAGCGCACCCGACAGGGAGAACTATGGCTACACCTTC. Translation gives CASSAPDRENYGYTF.

The J gene is TRBJ2-1, the V gene TRBV6-7; D ambiguous. TRBV6-7 is annotated as an ORF whose role is uncertain. Deletions cut 11 bases from V and 9 bases from J, with 14 bases between. This CDR3 is built from 11 residues. The CDR3: CALCLLSEQFF. The CDR3 DNA reads TGTGCCCTCTGTTTACTGAGTGAGCAGTTCTTC.

By frequency in the sample, this clonotype is medium-sized. This rearrangement joins TRBV14 to TRBJ2-1; tentatively, D is TRBD1 or TRBD2 (5 bases each). Germline lookup yields CDR1 SGHDN and CDR2 FVKESK. This CDR3 comprises 17 residues. V lost 4 bases and J 3 bases, leaving 19 bases between the germline ends. The CDR3 DNA is TGTGCCAGCAGCCCGTTGTCGGGACCGACCATCTACAATGAGCAGTTCTTC. Its protein is CASSPLSGPTIYNEQFF.

This clonotype has a count of ten or more. J is TRBJ2-5 and V is TRBV7-9; D ambiguous. Looked up from germline, CDR1 is SEHNR and CDR2 is FQNEAQ (reference sequence). CDR3 length equals 13 residues. Trimming shortened V by 2 bases and J by 4 bases, and 8 bases separated the two germline ends. The CDR3 sequence: CASSLWFLETQYF. Here the CDR3 DNA reads TGTGCCAGCAGCTTATGGTTTCTAGAGACCCAGTACTTC. The variable domain in full, completed from reference TRBV7-9 and TRBJ2-5, reads DTGVSQNPRHKITKRGQNVTFRCDPISEHNRLYWYRQTLGQGPEFLTYFQNEAQLEKSRLLSDRFSAERPKGSFSTLEIQRTEQGDSAMYLCASSLWFLETQYFGPGTRLLVL.

This clonotype came up many times. The V call is TRBV11-2, the J call TRBJ2-7, with 11 positions matching TRBD2. J was trimmed by 2 bases and V by 0 bases; bases with no gene match: 6. Germline V lookup: CDR1 SGHAT, CDR2 FQNNGV. The CDR3 is 17 residues long. CDR3 sequence: CASSLDPGTSGAYEQYF. CDR3 DNA: TGTGCCAGCAGCTTAGATCCGGGGACTAGCGGAGCCTACGAGCAGTACTTC.

Sample share makes this clonotype medium-sized. This chain joins TRBV4-1 and TRBJ2-5, with D unclear. V was shortened by 2 bases and J by 5 bases, with 9 bases between the two germline ends. Per the germline V gene, CDR1 is MGHRA and CDR2 is YSYEKL. The CDR3 spans 13 residues. The CDR3 loop is CASSQNMGETQYF. The CDR3 coding sequence is TGCGCCAGCAGCCAAAATATGGGGGAGACCCAGTACTTC.

This clonotype was counted ten times or more. This chain connects TRBV5-1 to TRBJ2-7, with D uncertain. The CDR3 runs 14 residues. The V gene's germline CDR1 is SGHRS and CDR2 YFSETQ. The V end was cut by 0 bases, the J end by 4 bases, with 11 bases between. CDR3 bases: TGCGCCAGCAGCTTGGTTGTGGGAATATACGAGCAGTACTTC. This encodes CASSLVVGIYEQYF.

In this sample, this clonotype turned up many times. This sequence joins TRBV4-2 and TRBJ2-3; 10 bases line up with TRBD2. The CDR3 length is 15 residues. The V and J ends lost 4 bases and 1 base, in that order; junction bases with no gene match: 2. Per germline, CDR1 LGHNA and CDR2 YNFKEQ. The CDR3, as DNA: TGTGCCAGCAGCCTTGGGACTAGCGGCACAGATACGCAGTATTTT. Amino acid sequence: CASSLGTSGTDTQYF.